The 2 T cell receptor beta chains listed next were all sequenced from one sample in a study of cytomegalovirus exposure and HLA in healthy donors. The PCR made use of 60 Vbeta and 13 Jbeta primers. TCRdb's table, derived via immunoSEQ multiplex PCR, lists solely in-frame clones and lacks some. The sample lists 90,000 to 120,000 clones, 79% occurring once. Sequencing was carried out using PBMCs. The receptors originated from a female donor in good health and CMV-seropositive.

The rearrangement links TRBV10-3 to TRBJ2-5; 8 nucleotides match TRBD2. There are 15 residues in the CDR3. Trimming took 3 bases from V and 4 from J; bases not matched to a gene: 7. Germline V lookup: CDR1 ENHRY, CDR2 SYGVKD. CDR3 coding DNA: TGTGCCATCAGTGACCCCCTAGCGGGTAGAGAGACCCAGTACTTC. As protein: CAISDPLAGRETQYF.

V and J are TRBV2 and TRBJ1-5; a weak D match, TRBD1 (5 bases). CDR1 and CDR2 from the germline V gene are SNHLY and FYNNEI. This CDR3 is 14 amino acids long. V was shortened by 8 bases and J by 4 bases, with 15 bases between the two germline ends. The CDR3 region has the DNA TGTGCCAGCTCGGGGGACGGACAAAATCAGCCCCAGCATTTT. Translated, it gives CASSGDGQNQPQHF.